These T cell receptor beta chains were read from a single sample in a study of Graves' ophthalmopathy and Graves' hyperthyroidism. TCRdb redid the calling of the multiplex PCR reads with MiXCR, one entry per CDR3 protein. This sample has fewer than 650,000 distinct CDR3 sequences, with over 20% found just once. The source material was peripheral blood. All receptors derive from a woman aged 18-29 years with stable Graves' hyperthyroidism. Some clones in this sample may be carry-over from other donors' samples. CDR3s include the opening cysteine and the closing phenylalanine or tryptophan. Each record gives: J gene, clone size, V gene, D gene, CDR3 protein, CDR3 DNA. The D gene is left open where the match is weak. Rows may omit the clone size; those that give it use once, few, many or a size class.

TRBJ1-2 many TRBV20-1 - CSARAQNYGYTF TGCAGTGCTAGAGCGCAGAACTATGGCTACACCTTC
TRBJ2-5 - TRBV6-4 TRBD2 CASSDFGGGRQETQYF TGTGCCAGCAGTGATTTTGGCGGGGGGCGCCAAGAGACCCAGTACTTC
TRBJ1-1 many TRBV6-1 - CASSDQGNTEAFF TGTGCCAGCAGTGACCAGGGGAACACTGAAGCTTTCTTT
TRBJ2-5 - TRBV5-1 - CASSLLGTEKETQYF TGCGCCAGCAGCTTGTTAGGGACGGAAAAAGAGACCCAGTACTTC
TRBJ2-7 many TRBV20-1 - CSARLEAYEQYF TGCAGTGCCAGACTTGAAGCCTACGAGCAGTACTTC
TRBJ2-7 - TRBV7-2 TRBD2 CASSLRLALPYEQYF TGTGCCAGCAGCTTGCGACTAGCGTTACCCTACGAGCAGTACTTC
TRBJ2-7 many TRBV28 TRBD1 CASRGRDRIYDEQYF TGTGCCAGCAGGGGCCGGGACAGGATTTACGACGAGCAGTACTTC
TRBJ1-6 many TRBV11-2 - CASSLTPARPVLNSPLHF TGTGCCAGCAGCCTGACACCCGCCCGGCCAGTCCTTAATTCACCCCTCCACTTT
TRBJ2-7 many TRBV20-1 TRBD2 CSARSSGRAYEQYF TGCAGTGCGAGGTCAAGCGGGAGGGCCTACGAGCAGTACTTC
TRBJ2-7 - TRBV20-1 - CSARVAAPREQYF TGCAGTGCTAGAGTAGCAGCCCCTCGCGAGCAGTACTTC
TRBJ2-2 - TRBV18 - CASSPQGISTGELFF TGTGCCAGCTCACCACAGGGTATTAGCACCGGGGAGCTGTTTTTT
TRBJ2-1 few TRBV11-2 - CASSLWSDSYNEQFF TGTGCCAGCAGCTTATGGTCAGATTCCTACAATGAGCAGTTCTTC
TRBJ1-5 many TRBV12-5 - CASGLVMGQGNQPQHF TGTGCTAGTGGTTTGGTAATGGGCCAGGGCAATCAGCCCCAGCATTTT
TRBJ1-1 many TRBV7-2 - CASSLVGSPTEAFF TGTGCCAGCAGCTTAGTCGGGTCCCCCACTGAAGCTTTCTTT
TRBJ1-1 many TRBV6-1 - CASSAQWTANTEAFF TGTGCCAGCAGCGCTCAATGGACAGCGAACACTGAAGCTTTCTTT
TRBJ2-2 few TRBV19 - CASSIFGGTGELFF TGTGCCAGTAGTATATTCGGGGGCACCGGGGAGCTGTTTTTT
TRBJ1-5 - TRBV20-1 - CSARAKVRTPDNQPQHF TGCAGTGCTAGAGCTAAGGTTAGGACACCTGACAATCAGCCCCAGCATTTT
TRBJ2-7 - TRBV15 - CATSRDGQASDEQYF TGTGCCACCAGCAGAGATGGCCAAGCCAGCGACGAGCAGTACTTC
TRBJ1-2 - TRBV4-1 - CASSQGPGPYGYTF TGCGCCAGCAGCCAAGGGCCAGGTCCTTATGGCTACACCTTC
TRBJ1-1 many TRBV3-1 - CASSQAKGRGAEAFF TGTGCCAGCAGCCAAGCGAAGGGTCGGGGCGCTGAAGCTTTCTTT
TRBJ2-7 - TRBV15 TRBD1 CATSSRQGNEQYF TGTGCCACCAGCAGTCGACAGGGGAACGAGCAGTACTTC
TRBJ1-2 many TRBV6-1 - CASSRSRERAGYTF TGTGCCAGCAGTCGCTCCCGGGAGAGGGCTGGCTACACCTTC
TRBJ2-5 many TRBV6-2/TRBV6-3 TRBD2 CASSQLAGGLRGETQYF TGTGCCAGCAGTCAACTAGCGGGGGGCCTGAGAGGGGAGACCCAGTACTTC
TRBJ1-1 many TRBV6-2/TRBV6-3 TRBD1 CASSFNRGIAAYTEAFF TGTGCCAGCAGTTTCAACAGGGGGATCGCGGCGTACACTGAAGCTTTCTTT
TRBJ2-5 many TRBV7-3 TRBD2 CASSSIGHSGSQETQYF TGTGCCAGCAGCTCCATCGGCCATAGCGGGTCCCAAGAGACCCAGTACTTC
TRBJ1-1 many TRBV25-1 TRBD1 CASRPWDSKPKNTEAFF TGTGCCAGCAGGCCTTGGGACAGTAAGCCGAAGAACACTGAAGCTTTCTTT
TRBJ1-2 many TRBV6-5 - CASSFRRDIFYGYTF TGTGCCAGCAGTTTCCGCCGGGACATTTTCTATGGCTACACCTTC
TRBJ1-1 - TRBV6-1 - CASNRAGLNTEAFF TGTGCCAGCAATCGAGCGGGACTGAACACTGAAGCTTTCTTT
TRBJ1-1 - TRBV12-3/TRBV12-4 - CASSLRGTNSGDTEAFF TGTGCCAGCAGCCTAAGGGGGACAAACTCGGGCGACACTGAAGCTTTCTTT
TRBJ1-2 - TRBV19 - CASRPTGANYGYTF TGTGCCAGTAGGCCGACGGGAGCTAACTATGGCTACACCTTC
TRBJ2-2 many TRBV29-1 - CSVVSQNTGELFF TGCAGCGTTGTGTCCCAAAACACCGGGGAGCTGTTTTTT
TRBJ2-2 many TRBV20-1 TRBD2 CSASAGGPGTGELFF TGCAGTGCTAGTGCGGGAGGGCCGGGTACCGGGGAGCTGTTTTTT
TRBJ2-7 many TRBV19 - CASSPGRGEQYF TGTGCCAGTAGTCCGGGACGGGGCGAGCAGTACTTC
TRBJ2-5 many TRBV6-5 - CASSYSRGVGGPETQYF TGTGCCAGCAGTTACTCGAGGGGTGTCGGGGGCCCAGAGACCCAGTACTTC
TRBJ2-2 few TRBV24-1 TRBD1 CATSDSGWTGVKTGELFF TGTGCCACCAGTGATTCGGGCTGGACAGGGGTAAAAACCGGGGAGCTGTTTTTT
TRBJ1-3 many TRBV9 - CASSVGSGSGNTIYF TGTGCCAGCAGCGTAGGCTCCGGCTCTGGAAACACCATATATTTT
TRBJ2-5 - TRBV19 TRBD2 CASRAGGPQETQYF TGTGCCAGTCGCGCGGGGGGTCCCCAAGAGACCCAGTACTTC
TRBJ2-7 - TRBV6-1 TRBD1 CASSEGCGQVNYERYF TGTGCCAGCAGTGAAGGTTGCGGACAGGTGAACTACGAGCGGTACTTC
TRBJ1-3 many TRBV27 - CASSLTVGPGNTIYF TGTGCCAGCAGTCTAACAGTCGGCCCTGGAAACACCATATATTTT
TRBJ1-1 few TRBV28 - CASSLEFGTEAFF TGTGCCAGCAGTTTAGAATTCGGCACTGAAGCTTTCTTT
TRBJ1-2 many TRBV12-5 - CASGPTISQDYGYTF TGTGCTAGTGGGCCGACCATCTCGCAAGACTATGGCTACACCTTC
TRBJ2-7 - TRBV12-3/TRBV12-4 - CASRSGVSYEQYF TGTGCCAGCAGGTCGGGGGTTTCCTACGAGCAGTACTTC
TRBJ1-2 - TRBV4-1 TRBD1 CASSQGGTVLYGYTF TGCGCCAGCAGCCAAGGAGGGACAGTTCTCTATGGCTACACCTTC
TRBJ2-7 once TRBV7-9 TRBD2 CASAQGLAHYEQYF TGTGCCAGCGCCCAGGGACTAGCGCACTACGAGCAGTACTTC
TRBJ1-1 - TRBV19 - CASRPQGAGGSFF TGTGCCAGTAGACCACAGGGTGCCGGGGGGTCTTTCTTT
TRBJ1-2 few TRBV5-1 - CASSLQGIGSGRDYGYTF TGCGCCAGCAGCTTGCAGGGGATCGGATCGGGGAGGGACTATGGCTACACCTTC
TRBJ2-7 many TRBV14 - CASSQDYGKQYF TGTGCCAGCAGCCAAGATTACGGGAAGCAGTACTTC
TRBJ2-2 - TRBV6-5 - CASSYKGSTGELFF TGTGCCAGCAGTTACAAGGGGTCCACCGGGGAGCTGTTTTTT
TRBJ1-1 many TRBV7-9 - CASILTLGGITEAFF TGTGCCAGCATCCTCACCCTCGGGGGAATCACTGAAGCTTTCTTT
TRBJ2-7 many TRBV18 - CASSPVWGEHEQYF TGTGCCAGCTCACCAGTGTGGGGAGAGCACGAGCAGTACTTC
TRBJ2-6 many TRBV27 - CASSLIRGRDRPYGSGANVLTF TGTGCCAGCAGTTTAATTCGGGGGAGGGACAGACCTTACGGTTCTGGGGCCAACGTCCTGACTTTC
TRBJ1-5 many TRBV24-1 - CATTTGNQPQHF TGTGCCACCACGACAGGTAATCAGCCCCAGCATTTT
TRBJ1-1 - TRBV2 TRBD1 CASLPDLQGARMNTEAFF TGTGCCAGCCTACCGGATCTTCAGGGGGCCCGGATGAACACTGAAGCTTTCTTT
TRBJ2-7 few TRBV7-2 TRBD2 CASSSEGLAGGNEQYF TGTGCCAGCAGCTCCGAGGGACTAGCGGGGGGAAACGAGCAGTACTTC
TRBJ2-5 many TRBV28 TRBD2 CASSLFVTSGGAWETQYF TGTGCCAGCAGTTTATTTGTGACTAGCGGGGGGGCATGGGAGACCCAGTACTTC